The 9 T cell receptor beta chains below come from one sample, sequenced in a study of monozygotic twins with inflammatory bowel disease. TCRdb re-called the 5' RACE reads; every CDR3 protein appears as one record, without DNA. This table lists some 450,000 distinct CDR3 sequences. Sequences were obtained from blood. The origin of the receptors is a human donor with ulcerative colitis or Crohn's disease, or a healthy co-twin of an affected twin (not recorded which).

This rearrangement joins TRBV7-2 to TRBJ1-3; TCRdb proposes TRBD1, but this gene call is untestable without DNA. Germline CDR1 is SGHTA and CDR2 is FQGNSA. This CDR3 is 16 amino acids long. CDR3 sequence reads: CASSFITGAGGNTIYF.

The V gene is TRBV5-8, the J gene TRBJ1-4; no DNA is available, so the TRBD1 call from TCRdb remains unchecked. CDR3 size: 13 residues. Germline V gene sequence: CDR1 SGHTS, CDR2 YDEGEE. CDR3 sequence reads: CAFLQGGTEKLFF. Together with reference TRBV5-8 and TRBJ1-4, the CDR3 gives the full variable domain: EAGVTQSPTHLIKTRGQQATLRCSPISGHTSVYWYQQALGLGLQFLLWYDEGEERNRGNFPPRFSGRQFPNYSSELNVNALELEDSALYLCAFLQGGTEKLFFGSGTQLSVL.

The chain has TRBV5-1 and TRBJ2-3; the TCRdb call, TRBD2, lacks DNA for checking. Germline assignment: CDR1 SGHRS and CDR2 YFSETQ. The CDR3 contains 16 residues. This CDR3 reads CASSYQLAGGSDTQYF.

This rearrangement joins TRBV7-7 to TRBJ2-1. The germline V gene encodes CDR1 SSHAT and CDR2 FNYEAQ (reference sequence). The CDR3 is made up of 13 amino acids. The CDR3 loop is CASSLNVGDEQFF.

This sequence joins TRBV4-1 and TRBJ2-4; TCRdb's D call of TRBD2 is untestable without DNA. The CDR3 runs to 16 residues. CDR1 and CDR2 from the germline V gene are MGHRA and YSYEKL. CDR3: CASSLAGINDGGIQYF.

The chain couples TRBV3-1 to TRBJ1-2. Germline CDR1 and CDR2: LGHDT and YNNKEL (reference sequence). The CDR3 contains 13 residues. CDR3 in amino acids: CASSQVRDYGYTF.

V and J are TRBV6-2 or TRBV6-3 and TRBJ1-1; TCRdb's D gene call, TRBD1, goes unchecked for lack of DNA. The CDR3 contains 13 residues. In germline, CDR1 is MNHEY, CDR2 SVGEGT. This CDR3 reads CASSSEGVTEAFF.

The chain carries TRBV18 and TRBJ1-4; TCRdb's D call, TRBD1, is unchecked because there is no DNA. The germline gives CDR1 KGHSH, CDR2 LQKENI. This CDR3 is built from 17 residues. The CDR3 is CASSRRDSAATNEKLFF.

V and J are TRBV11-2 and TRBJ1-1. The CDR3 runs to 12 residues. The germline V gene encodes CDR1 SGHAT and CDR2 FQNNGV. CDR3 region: CASSSTYTEAFF.